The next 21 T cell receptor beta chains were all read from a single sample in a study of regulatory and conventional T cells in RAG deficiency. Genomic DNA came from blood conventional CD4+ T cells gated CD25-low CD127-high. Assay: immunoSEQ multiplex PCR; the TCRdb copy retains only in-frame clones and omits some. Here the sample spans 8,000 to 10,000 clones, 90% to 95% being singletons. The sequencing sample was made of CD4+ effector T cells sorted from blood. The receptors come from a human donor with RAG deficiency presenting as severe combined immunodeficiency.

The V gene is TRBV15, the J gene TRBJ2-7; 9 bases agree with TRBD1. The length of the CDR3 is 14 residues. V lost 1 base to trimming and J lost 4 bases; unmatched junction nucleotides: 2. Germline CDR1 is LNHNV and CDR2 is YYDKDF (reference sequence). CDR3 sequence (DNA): TGTGCCACCAGCAGAGCGACAGGGGGATACGAGCAGTACTTC. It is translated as CATSRATGGYEQYF.

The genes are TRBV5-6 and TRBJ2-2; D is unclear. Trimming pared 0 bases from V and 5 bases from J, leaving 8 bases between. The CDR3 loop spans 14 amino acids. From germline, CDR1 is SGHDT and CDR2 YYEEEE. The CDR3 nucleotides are TGTGCCAGCAGCTTGGCGGTGTTGACCGGGGAGCTGTTTTTT. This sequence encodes CASSLAVLTGELFF.

The CDR3 coding sequence is TGTGCCAGCAGCCAAGATCCCGACGGCTTCTATGGCTACACCTTC. This codes for CASSQDPDGFYGYTF. The chain carries TRBV4-2 and TRBJ1-2; the D is unclear. Germline V gene lookup returns CDR1 LGHNA and CDR2 YNFKEQ. The germline V and J ends were trimmed by 0 bases and 4 bases, with 12 bases remaining between them. CDR3 length: 15 amino acids.

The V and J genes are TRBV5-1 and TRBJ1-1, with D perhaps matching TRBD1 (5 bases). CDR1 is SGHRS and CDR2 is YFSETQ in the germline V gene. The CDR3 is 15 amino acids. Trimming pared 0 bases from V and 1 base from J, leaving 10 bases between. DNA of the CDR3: TGCGCCAGCAGCTTGGGGCCCGACAGGAACACTGAAGCTTTCTTT. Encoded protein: CASSLGPDRNTEAFF.

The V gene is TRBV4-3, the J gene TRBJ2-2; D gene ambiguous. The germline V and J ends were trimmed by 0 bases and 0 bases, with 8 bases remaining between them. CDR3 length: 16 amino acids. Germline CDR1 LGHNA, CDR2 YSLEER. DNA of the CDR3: TGCGCCAGCAGCCAAGAACTCAGCGCGAACACCGGGGAGCTGTTTTTT. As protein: CASSQELSANTGELFF.

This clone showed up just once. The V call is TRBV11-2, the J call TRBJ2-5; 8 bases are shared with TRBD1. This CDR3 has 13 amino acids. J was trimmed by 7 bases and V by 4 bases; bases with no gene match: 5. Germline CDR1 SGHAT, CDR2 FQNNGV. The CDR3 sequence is CASSSTGGGTQYF. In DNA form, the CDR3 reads TGTGCCAGCAGCTCCACAGGGGGAGGGACCCAGTACTTC.

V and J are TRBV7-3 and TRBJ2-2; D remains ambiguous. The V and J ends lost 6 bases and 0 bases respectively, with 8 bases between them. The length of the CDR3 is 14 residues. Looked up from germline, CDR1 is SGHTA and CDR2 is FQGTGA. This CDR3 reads CASRVSPNTGELFF. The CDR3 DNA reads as TGTGCCAGCAGGGTCAGTCCGAACACCGGGGAGCTGTTTTTT.

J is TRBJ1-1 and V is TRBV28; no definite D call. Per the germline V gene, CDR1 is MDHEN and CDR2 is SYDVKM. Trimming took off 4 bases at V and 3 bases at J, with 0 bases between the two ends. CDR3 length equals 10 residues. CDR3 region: CASSYTEAFF. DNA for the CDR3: TGTGCCAGCAGTTACACTGAAGCTTTCTTT. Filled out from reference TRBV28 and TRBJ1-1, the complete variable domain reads DVKVTQSSRYLVKRTGEKVFLECVQDMDHENMFWYRQDPGLGLRLIYFSYDVKMKEKGDIPEGYSVSREKKERFSLILESASTNQTSMYLCASSYTEAFFGQGTRLTVV.

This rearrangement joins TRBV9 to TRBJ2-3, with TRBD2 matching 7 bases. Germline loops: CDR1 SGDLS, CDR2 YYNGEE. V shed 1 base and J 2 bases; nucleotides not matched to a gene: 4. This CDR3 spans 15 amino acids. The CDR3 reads CASSVSSGATDTQYF. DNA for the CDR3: TGTGCCAGCAGCGTATCAAGCGGGGCCACAGATACGCAGTATTTT.

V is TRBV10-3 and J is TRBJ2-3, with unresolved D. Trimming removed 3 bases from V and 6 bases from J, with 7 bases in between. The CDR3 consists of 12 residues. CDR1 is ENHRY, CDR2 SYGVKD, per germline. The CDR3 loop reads CAISEEVDTQYF. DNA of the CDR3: TGTGCCATCAGTGAAGAAGTGGATACGCAGTATTTT.

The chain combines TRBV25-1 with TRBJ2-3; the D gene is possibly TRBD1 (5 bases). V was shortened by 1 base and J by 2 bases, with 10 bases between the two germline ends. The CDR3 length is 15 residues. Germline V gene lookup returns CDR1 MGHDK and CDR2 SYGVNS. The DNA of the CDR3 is TGTGCCAGCAGTGAATGGGGCAGGACCACAGATACGCAGTATTTT. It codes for CASSEWGRTTDTQYF. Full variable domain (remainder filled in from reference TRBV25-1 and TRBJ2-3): EADIYQTPRYLVIGTGKKITLECSQTMGHDKMYWYQQDPGMELHLIHYSYGVNSTEKGDLSSESTVSRIRTEHFPLTLESARPSHTSQYLCASSEWGRTTDTQYFGPGTRLTVL.

This CDR3 reads CASSLAGGQGADTQYF. DNA for the CDR3: TGCGCCAGCAGCTTGGCCGGGGGACAGGGGGCAGATACGCAGTATTTT. V is TRBV5-1 and J is TRBJ2-3; 11 bases match TRBD1. The CDR3 loop spans 16 amino acids. With 0 bases clipped from V and 4 bases from J, the junction kept 4 bases outside the gene matches. Germline CDR1 is SGHRS and CDR2 is YFSETQ.

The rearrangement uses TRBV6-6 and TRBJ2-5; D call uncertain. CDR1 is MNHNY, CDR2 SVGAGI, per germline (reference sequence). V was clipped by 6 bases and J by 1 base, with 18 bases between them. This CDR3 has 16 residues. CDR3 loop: CASRPGPWRTQETQYF. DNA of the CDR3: TGTGCCAGCAGGCCCGGACCGTGGCGCACCCAAGAGACCCAGTACTTC.

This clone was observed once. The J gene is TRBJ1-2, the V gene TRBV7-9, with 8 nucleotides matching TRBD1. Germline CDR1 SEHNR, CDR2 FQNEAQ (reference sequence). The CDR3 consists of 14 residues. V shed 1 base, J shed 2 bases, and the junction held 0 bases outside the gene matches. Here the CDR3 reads CASSLGQGNYGYTF. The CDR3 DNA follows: TGTGCCAGCAGCTTAGGACAGGGGAACTATGGCTACACCTTC.

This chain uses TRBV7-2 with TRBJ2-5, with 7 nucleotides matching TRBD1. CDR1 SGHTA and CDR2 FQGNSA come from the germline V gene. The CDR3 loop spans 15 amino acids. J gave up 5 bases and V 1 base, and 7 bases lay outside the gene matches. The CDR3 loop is CASSLGQGRRETQYF. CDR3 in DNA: TGTGCCAGCAGCTTAGGACAGGGACGGAGGGAGACCCAGTACTTC.

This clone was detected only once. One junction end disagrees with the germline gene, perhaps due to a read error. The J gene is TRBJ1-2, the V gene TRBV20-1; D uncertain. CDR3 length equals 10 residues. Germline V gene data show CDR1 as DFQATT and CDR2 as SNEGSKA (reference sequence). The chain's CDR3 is CSAGDYGYTF. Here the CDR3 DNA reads TGCAGTGCTGGAGACTATGGCTACACCTTC.

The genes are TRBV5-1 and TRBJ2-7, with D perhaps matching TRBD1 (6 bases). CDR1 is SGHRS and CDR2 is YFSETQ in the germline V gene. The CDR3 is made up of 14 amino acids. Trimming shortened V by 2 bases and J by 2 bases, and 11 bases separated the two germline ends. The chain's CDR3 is CASSLQGTPYEQYF. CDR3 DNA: TGCGCCAGCAGCTTACAGGGAACTCCCTACGAGCAGTACTTC.

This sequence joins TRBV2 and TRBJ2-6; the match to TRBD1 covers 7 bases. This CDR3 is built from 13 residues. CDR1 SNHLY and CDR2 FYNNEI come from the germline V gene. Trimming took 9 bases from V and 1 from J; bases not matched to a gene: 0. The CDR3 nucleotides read TGTGCCAGGGGACAGTCTGGGGCCAACGTCCTGACTTTC. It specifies CARGQSGANVLTF.

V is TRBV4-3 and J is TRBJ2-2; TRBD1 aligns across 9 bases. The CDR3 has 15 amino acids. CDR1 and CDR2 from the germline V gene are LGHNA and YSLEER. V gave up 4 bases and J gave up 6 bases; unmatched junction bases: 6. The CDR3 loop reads CASSRGQGLSGELFF. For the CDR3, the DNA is TGCGCCAGCAGCCGGGGACAGGGTTTGTCCGGGGAGCTGTTTTTT.

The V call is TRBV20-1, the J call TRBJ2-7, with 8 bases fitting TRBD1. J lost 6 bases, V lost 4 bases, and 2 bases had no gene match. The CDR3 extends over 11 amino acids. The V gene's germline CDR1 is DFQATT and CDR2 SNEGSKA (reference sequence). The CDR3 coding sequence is TGCAGTGCTACAGGGGGCGGCGAGCAGTACTTC. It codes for CSATGGGEQYF.

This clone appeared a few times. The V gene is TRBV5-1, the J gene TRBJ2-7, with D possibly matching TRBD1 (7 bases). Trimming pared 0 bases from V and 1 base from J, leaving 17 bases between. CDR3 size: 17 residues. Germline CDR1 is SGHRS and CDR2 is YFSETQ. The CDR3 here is CASSLAFARGASYEQYF. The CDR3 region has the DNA TGCGCCAGCAGCTTGGCCTTCGCCAGGGGGGCGTCCTACGAGCAGTACTTC.